This T cell receptor beta chain was observed in a study of blood T cell repertoires in COVID-19. Looking at the study overall: T cells, B-cell-depleted T cells, or PBMCs provided the cDNA or gDNA that served as material.

V dropped 4 bases and J dropped 4; count of bases not matched to a gene: 8. CDR3 size: 15 residues. CDR1 is SGDLS and CDR2 is YYNGEE in the germline V gene. Libraries were prepared by immunoSEQ multiplex PCR; TCRdb keeps only in-frame clonotypes and omits some of them. The top ten hold roughly 0.25% of the sample, which has 650,000 to 800,000 clones, about 90% seen once. The gene calls are TRBV9 and TRBJ1-3; 7 bases align to TRBD1. The TCR sequence derives from a woman aged 18-35 years with acute or convalescent COVID-19. The specimen sequenced was peripheral blood. CDR3 amino acids: CASSPMGQSGNTIYF. CDR3 nucleotide sequence: TGTGCCAGCAGCCCAATGGGACAGTCAGGAAACACCATATATTTT.